A selection of T cell receptor beta chains follows, all from one sample in a study of OX40 agonist ivuxolimab in advanced cancers. The data were produced by immunoSEQ multiplex PCR, yet TCRdb's version contains in-frame clones alone and is incomplete. The sample consists of some 90,000 clones, approximately 91% of them appearing once. Sample: CD4+ or CD8+ T cells sorted from blood, taken in a trial of the OX40 agonist ivuxolimab. These receptors all stem from an adult with an advanced solid tumor such as melanoma, head and neck, liver or kidney cancer. Both conserved end residues are part of each CDR3. Fields, in order: clone size, J gene, V gene, D gene, CDR3 protein, CDR3 DNA. D genes are given only for firm matches. Clone size appears in some rows only: once, few, many, or a class for an expanded clone.

clone_size: -; j_call: TRBJ1-1; v_call: TRBV5-1; d_call: TRBD1; cdr3_aa: CASSLAQGAGTEAFF; cdr3_nt: TGCGCCAGCAGCTTGGCTCAGGGGGCCGGCACTGAAGCTTTCTTT
clone_size: -; j_call: TRBJ1-2; v_call: TRBV18; d_call: -; cdr3_aa: CASSPSRGAGSGGYTF; cdr3_nt: TGTGCCAGCTCACCCTCGAGAGGAGCAGGGTCGGGTGGCTACACCTTC
clone_size: -; j_call: TRBJ1-1; v_call: TRBV7-2; d_call: -; cdr3_aa: CASSLKGTSNTEAFF; cdr3_nt: TGTGCCAGCAGCCTAAAGGGCACCTCGAACACTGAAGCTTTCTTT
clone_size: -; j_call: TRBJ2-1; v_call: TRBV11-2; d_call: -; cdr3_aa: CASSLEASPYNEQFF; cdr3_nt: TGTGCCAGCAGCTTAGAGGCTAGTCCCTACAATGAGCAGTTCTTC
clone_size: -; j_call: TRBJ2-1; v_call: TRBV4-2; d_call: TRBD2; cdr3_aa: CASSQVAGVRSYNEQFF; cdr3_nt: TGTGCCAGCAGCCAGGTAGCGGGAGTAAGGTCCTACAATGAGCAGTTCTTC
clone_size: -; j_call: TRBJ1-5; v_call: TRBV19; d_call: -; cdr3_aa: CASSITNSNQPQHF; cdr3_nt: TGTGCCAGTAGTATTACAAATAGCAATCAGCCCCAGCATTTT
clone_size: -; j_call: TRBJ2-5; v_call: TRBV10-3; d_call: -; cdr3_aa: CAISARVVETQYF; cdr3_nt: TGTGCCATCAGTGCTCGGGTTGTGGAGACCCAGTACTTC
clone_size: -; j_call: TRBJ2-3; v_call: TRBV2; d_call: -; cdr3_aa: CASIGVVLAKDTQYF; cdr3_nt: TGTGCCAGCATCGGGGTTGTCCTAGCGAAAGATACGCAGTATTTT
clone_size: -; j_call: TRBJ2-3; v_call: TRBV6-5; d_call: -; cdr3_aa: CASSYSRADTQYF; cdr3_nt: TGTGCCAGCAGTTACTCCAGGGCAGATACGCAGTATTTT
clone_size: -; j_call: TRBJ2-5; v_call: TRBV12-2; d_call: -; cdr3_aa: CASRPRNETQYF; cdr3_nt: TGTGCAAGTCGCCCTCGGAATGAGACCCAGTACTTC
clone_size: -; j_call: TRBJ1-2; v_call: TRBV19; d_call: -; cdr3_aa: CASSTPEAPGGYTF; cdr3_nt: TGTGCCAGTAGTACTCCGGAGGCGCCGGGTGGCTACACCTTC
clone_size: -; j_call: TRBJ1-2; v_call: TRBV11-2; d_call: TRBD1; cdr3_aa: CASSLAPGQGKGYTF; cdr3_nt: TGTGCCAGCAGCTTAGCCCCGGGACAGGGGAAGGGCTACACCTTC
clone_size: -; j_call: TRBJ2-5; v_call: TRBV7-6; d_call: -; cdr3_aa: CASSLGLTGKETQYF; cdr3_nt: TGTGCCAGCAGCTTAGGGTTGACAGGAAAAGAGACCCAGTACTTC
clone_size: few; j_call: TRBJ2-1; v_call: TRBV15; d_call: -; cdr3_aa: CATSRDQEGEQFF; cdr3_nt: TGTGCCACCAGCAGAGATCAGGAAGGCGAGCAGTTCTTC
clone_size: -; j_call: TRBJ2-3; v_call: TRBV13; d_call: TRBD2; cdr3_aa: CASSPGLAGGPDTQYF; cdr3_nt: TGTGCCAGCAGCCCAGGACTAGCGGGAGGGCCGGATACGCAGTATTTT
clone_size: -; j_call: TRBJ1-1; v_call: TRBV11-2; d_call: -; cdr3_aa: CASSSPRMIRTEAFF; cdr3_nt: TGTGCCAGCAGCTCTCCGAGGATGATAAGAACTGAAGCTTTCTTT